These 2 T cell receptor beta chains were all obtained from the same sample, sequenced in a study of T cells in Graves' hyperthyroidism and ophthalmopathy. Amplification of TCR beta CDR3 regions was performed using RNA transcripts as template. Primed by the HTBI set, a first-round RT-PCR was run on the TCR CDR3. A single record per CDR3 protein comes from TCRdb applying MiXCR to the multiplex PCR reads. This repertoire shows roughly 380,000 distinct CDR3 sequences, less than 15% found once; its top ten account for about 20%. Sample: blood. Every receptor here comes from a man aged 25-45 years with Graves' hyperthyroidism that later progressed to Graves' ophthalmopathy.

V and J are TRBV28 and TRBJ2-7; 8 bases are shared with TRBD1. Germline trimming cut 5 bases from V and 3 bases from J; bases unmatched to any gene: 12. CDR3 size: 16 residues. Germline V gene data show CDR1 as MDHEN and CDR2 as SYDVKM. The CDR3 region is CASSDPRQGLNYEQYF. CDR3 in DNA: TGTGCCAGCAGTGATCCCCGACAGGGGCTGAACTACGAGCAGTACTTC.

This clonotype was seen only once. The CDR3 sequence is CASSIDPGKHQPQHF. The DNA of the CDR3 is TGTGCCAGTAGTATAGACCCCGGGAAACATCAGCCCCAGCATTTT. The rearrangement joins TRBV19 to TRBJ1-5; D gene ambiguous. Trimming removed 0 bases at V and 5 bases at J, with 11 bases between. This CDR3 region has 15 residues. Germline V gene lookup returns CDR1 LNHDA and CDR2 SQIVND (reference sequence).